The 11 T cell receptor beta chains reported below all come from one sample, sequenced in a study of T cells after yellow fever vaccination. One entry per CDR3 protein, called by TCRdb with MiXCR from the 5' RACE reads. The repertoire holds 500,000 to 650,000 distinct CDR3 sequences, with around an eighth as singletons. The sequenced sample was PBMCs, obtained on the day of the yellow fever booster vaccination. The receptors were sampled from a young man who received the YFV17D yellow fever vaccine.

This chain links TRBV12-3 or TRBV12-4 with TRBJ1-2; 7 nucleotides agree with TRBD1. The CDR3 covers 11 residues. The V and J ends lost 6 bases and 8 bases, in that order; junction bases with no gene match: 3. The CDR3 DNA is TGTGCCAGCAGAACAGGGGTCGGCTACACCTTC. It specifies CASRTGVGYTF.

Only a few counts were recorded for this clonotype. The chain joins TRBV7-9 to TRBJ2-5; 9 bases fit TRBD1. Trimming at V came to 5 bases and at J to 0 bases, leaving 4 bases not matched to a gene. CDR3 length: 15 residues. Germline V gene data show CDR1 as SEHNR and CDR2 as FQNEAQ (reference sequence). CDR3 in amino acids: CASSPRDRDQETQYF. The DNA for the CDR3 is TGTGCCAGCAGCCCCCGGGACAGGGACCAAGAGACCCAGTACTTC.

The rearrangement links TRBV10-1 to TRBJ1-1; no reliable D call. The CDR3 contains 13 residues. Germline V gene sequence: CDR1 WNHNN, CDR2 SYGVQD (reference sequence). V lost 2 bases and J 5 bases, leaving 9 bases between the germline ends. As DNA, the CDR3 is TGCGCCAGCAGTGAGCGGGTTGGTACTGAAGCTTTCTTT. It encodes CASSERVGTEAFF.

There are a few counts of this clonotype. The chain is built from TRBV7-2 and TRBJ2-5; D possibly corresponds to TRBD2 (6 bases). V was trimmed by 5 bases and J by 4 bases, leaving 14 bases between them. Per the germline V gene, CDR1 is SGHTA and CDR2 is FQGNSA. The CDR3 has 14 amino acids. The CDR3 reads CASSPIWGVETQYF. DNA of the CDR3: TGTGCCAGCAGCCCCATATGGGGGGTAGAGACCCAGTACTTC.

The chain employs TRBV5-1 and TRBJ2-1; perhaps D is TRBD1 or TRBD2 (5 bases each). The CDR3 is 14 amino acids. Germline CDR1 is SGHRS and CDR2 is YFSETQ. V was shortened by 3 bases and J by 6 bases, with 13 bases between the two germline ends. CDR3 bases: TGCGCCAGCAGCTACCGGGACGCATCCAATGAGCAGTTCTTC. This codes for CASSYRDASNEQFF. The complete variable domain, with remaining parts taken from reference TRBV5-1 and TRBJ2-1, reads KAGVTQTPRYLIKTRGQQVTLSCSPISGHRSVSWYQQTPGQGLQFLFEYFSETQRNKGNFPGRFSGRQFSNSRSEMNVSTLELGDSALYLCASSYRDASNEQFFGPGTRLTVL.

This clonotype has ten or more counts. The chain carries TRBV5-6 and TRBJ2-5, with TRBD1 as a possible D gene (5 bases). In germline, CDR1 is SGHDT, CDR2 YYEEEE. Trimming cost V 6 bases and J 2 bases, with 17 bases left between them. CDR3 size: 15 residues. The chain's CDR3 is CASTLPGMAQETQYF. DNA of the CDR3: TGTGCCAGCACCCTTCCAGGGATGGCGCAAGAGACCCAGTACTTC.

The rearrangement links TRBV12-3 or TRBV12-4 to TRBJ2-5, with no clear D. V lost 4 bases and J lost 2, with 11 bases in between. The CDR3 has 14 residues. CDR3 region: CASSSIEEQETQYF. CDR3 sequence (DNA): TGTGCCAGCAGTTCCATCGAAGAACAAGAGACCCAGTACTTC.

This clonotype was found a few times. CDR3 bases: TGTGCCAGCAGCTTAGAACCGCTTGGGGTCGGCAATCAGCCCCAGCATTTT. It is translated as CASSLEPLGVGNQPQHF. The chain links TRBV11-2 to TRBJ1-5; D unresolved. V was cut by 0 bases and J by 2 bases, with 14 bases left in between. The germline gives CDR1 SGHAT, CDR2 FQNNGV. The CDR3 sequence is 17 residues long.

This clonotype was counted between two and nine times. This chain links TRBV2 with TRBJ1-3; D gene uncertain. Deletions cut 2 bases from V and 9 bases from J, with 11 bases between. CDR3 length equals 13 residues. The V gene's germline CDR1 is SNHLY and CDR2 FYNNEI. This CDR3 is CASSESPAGTIYF. CDR3 in DNA: TGTGCCAGCAGTGAATCCCCCGCGGGCACCATATATTTT.

J is TRBJ2-7 and V is TRBV4-1; 7 bases are a match to TRBD2. Germline CDR1 reads MGHRA; CDR2 reads YSYEKL. This CDR3 region has 14 residues. The V segment lost 0 bases and the J segment 2 bases; nucleotides outside the gene matches: 1. CDR3 amino acids: CASSQEGTTYEQYF. The CDR3 nucleotides are TGCGCCAGCAGCCAAGAAGGGACTACCTACGAGCAGTACTTC.

The V call is TRBV6-2 or TRBV6-3, the J call TRBJ2-2; 11 positions match TRBD1. Germline V gene sequence: CDR1 MNHEY, CDR2 SVGEGT. The CDR3 is 16 amino acids. After removal of 6 bases from V and 2 bases from J, the junction contained 5 bases not matched to a gene. CDR3 DNA: TGTGCCAGCAGACTCGGACAGGGGGCAAACACCGGGGAGCTGTTTTTT. Translating it yields CASRLGQGANTGELFF.